Shown below are 2 T cell receptor beta chains from a single sample sequenced in a study of blood T cell repertoires in COVID-19. The assay was immunoSEQ multiplex PCR, and TCRdb's table has in-frame clones only and misses some. The table includes around 79,000 clones, about 87% detected once. The sequencing sample was made of peripheral blood. Receptors originate from a human donor in a cohort sampled during active COVID-19.

The chain carries TRBV2 and TRBJ1-3, with TRBD1 matching over 11 bases. CDR1 is SNHLY, CDR2 FYNNEI, per germline. Trimming at V came to 10 bases and at J to 0 bases, leaving 11 bases not matched to a gene. The CDR3 has 17 residues. The CDR3 DNA follows: TGTGCCACCAGACCCGGGACAGGGGGTATCTCTGGAAACACCATATATTTT. Translating gives CATRPGTGGISGNTIYF.

The V gene is TRBV6-5, the J gene TRBJ1-1; D is unclear. From germline, CDR1 is MNHEY and CDR2 SVGAGI. The CDR3 totals 13 residues. V lost 6 bases to trimming and J lost 1 base, with 9 bases between them. CDR3 residues: CASRESRNTEAFF. The CDR3 DNA sequence: TGTGCCAGCAGGGAGTCAAGGAACACTGAAGCTTTCTTT.